Listed below are T cell receptor beta chains from one sample, sequenced in a study of blood T cell repertoires in COVID-19. Data came from immunoSEQ multiplex PCR; TCRdb stores just in-frame clones and leaves some out. The sample consists of around 320,000 clones, 85% to 90% of them appearing once. The sequenced material came from peripheral blood. These receptors were taken from a woman in her twenties or thirties with COVID-19, enrolled during active disease. CDR3s include the opening cysteine and the closing phenylalanine or tryptophan. Each record gives: V gene, J gene, clone size, CDR3 protein. The size of a clone is reported for some rows only, either as once, few or many, or as a class for expanded clones.

V: TRBV6-1; J: TRBJ2-1; size: .; CDR3: CASRLASSYNEQFF
V: TRBV5-1; J: TRBJ2-7; size: few; CDR3: CASSQSGQVNF
V: TRBV19; J: TRBJ2-3; size: .; CDR3: CASSAGTSTDTQYF
V: TRBV6-4; J: TRBJ2-1; size: few; CDR3: CASSPRLAPSYNEQFF
V: TRBV5-1; J: TRBJ1-4; size: .; CDR3: CASSLDGGRVEKLFF
V: TRBV3-1/TRBV3-2; J: TRBJ2-1; size: once; CDR3: CASSSRTSGGPSYNEQFF
V: TRBV4-1; J: TRBJ1-5; size: .; CDR3: CASSPGGGYSNQPQHF
V: TRBV19; J: TRBJ2-7; size: .; CDR3: CASSIPQGHEQYF
V: TRBV3-1/TRBV3-2; J: TRBJ2-7; size: .; CDR3: CASSQGLAGSYEQYF
V: TRBV15; J: TRBJ1-5; size: once; CDR3: CATSRGIYSNQPQHF
V: TRBV5-1; J: TRBJ2-6; size: .; CDR3: CASSLVLSGANVLTF
V: TRBV27; J: TRBJ2-1; size: .; CDR3: CASSYGQGIGEQFF
V: TRBV11-3; J: TRBJ1-1; size: .; CDR3: CASSLALRGAEAFF
V: TRBV5-5; J: TRBJ2-7; size: .; CDR3: CASSFGGSPSYEQYF
V: TRBV6-5; J: TRBJ1-1; size: .; CDR3: CASSQKTVGAFF
V: TRBV5-1; J: TRBJ1-4; size: few; CDR3: CASSLPRRGEKLFF
V: TRBV2; J: TRBJ1-2; size: .; CDR3: CASSASGRAGYGYTF